Sequencing of this T cell receptor (beta chain) was carried out in a study of T-cell memory formation after mild COVID-19. Study background: The TCR clusters were mostly specific to one donor. Overall study findings and caveats: Some clones that responded were present in memory (sampled pre-infection), which suggests cross-reactive memory joined. Contracting CD4+ clones sat mainly in CM and EM; CD8+ in EMRA. Day 15 to 85 contracting clones showed balanced CD4/CD8; later expanders leaned CD4+.

This clonotype was counted a few times. Its matching antigen is unknown. CDR1 is DFQATT, CDR2 SNEGSKA, per germline (reference sequence). The CDR3 is 15 amino acids. J lost 0 bases, V lost 3 bases, and 5 bases had no gene match. One entry per CDR3 protein results from TCRdb running MiXCR on the 5' RACE reads. The table includes 360,000 or so distinct CDR3 sequences, 25% to 30% detected once. The gene calls are TRBV20-1 and TRBJ2-7; 10 bases line up with TRBD1. The sequence was obtained from an adult woman who had mild COVID-19 (a few samples of this study predate the infection). Cell type and time point are not known. Sequencing used PBMCs or a T cell subset sorted from them (not recorded which). In DNA, the CDR3 is TGCAGTGCTAGGAGACGGGACAGGGGCTCCTACGAGCAGTACTTC. It codes for CSARRRDRGSYEQYF.